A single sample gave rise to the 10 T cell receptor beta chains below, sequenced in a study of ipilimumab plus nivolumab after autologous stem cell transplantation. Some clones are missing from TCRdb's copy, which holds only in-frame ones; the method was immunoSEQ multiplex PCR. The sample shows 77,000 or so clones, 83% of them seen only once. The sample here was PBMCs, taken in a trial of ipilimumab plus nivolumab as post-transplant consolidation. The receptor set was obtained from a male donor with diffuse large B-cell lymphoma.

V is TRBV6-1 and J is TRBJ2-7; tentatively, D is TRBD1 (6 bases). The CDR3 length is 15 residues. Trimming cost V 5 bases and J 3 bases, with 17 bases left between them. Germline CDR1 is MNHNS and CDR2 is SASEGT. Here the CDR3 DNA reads TGTGCCAGCAGTCTACTCTCTACAGGGAGCTACGAGCAGTACTTC. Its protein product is CASSLLSTGSYEQYF.

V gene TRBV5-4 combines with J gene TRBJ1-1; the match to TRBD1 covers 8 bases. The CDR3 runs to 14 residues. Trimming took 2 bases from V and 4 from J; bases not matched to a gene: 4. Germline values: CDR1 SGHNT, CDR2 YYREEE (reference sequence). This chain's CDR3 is CASSFSDRATEAFF. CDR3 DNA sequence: TGTGCCAGCAGCTTCTCGGACAGGGCCACTGAAGCTTTCTTT.

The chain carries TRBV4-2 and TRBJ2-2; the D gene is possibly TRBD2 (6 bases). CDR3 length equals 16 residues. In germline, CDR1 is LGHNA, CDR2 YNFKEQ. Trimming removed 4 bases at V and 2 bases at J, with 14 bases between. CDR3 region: CASSPIWGDNTGELFF. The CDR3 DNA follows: TGTGCCAGCAGCCCCATTTGGGGGGACAACACCGGGGAGCTGTTTTTT.

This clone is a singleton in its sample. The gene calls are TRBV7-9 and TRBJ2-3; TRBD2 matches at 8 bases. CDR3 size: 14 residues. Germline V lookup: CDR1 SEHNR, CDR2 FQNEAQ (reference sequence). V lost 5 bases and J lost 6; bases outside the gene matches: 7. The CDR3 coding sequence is TGTGCCAGCAGCGGGAGCGGGGGATTGGATACGCAGTATTTT. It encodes CASSGSGGLDTQYF.

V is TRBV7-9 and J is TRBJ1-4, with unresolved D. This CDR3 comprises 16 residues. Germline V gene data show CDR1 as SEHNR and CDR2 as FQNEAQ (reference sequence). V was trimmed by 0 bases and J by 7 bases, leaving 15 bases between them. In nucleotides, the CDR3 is TGTGCCAGCAGCTTAGCGCTAGGTAACACCGTTGAAAAACTGTTTTTT. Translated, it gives CASSLALGNTVEKLFF.

CDR3 sequence reads: CASSPGTTSGGQETQYF. CDR3 DNA: TGTGCCAGCAGCCCCGGGACTACTAGCGGGGGCCAAGAGACCCAGTACTTC. The chain carries TRBV11-3 and TRBJ2-5; 11 nucleotides agree with TRBD2. Trimming removed 5 bases from V and 1 base from J; junction bases left unmatched: 9. The CDR3 is 17 residues long. Germline CDR1 reads SGHNT; CDR2 reads YENEEA.

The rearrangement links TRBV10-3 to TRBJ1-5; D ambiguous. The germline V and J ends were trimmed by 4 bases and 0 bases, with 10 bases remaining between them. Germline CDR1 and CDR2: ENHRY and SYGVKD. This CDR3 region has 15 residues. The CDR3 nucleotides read TGTGCCATCAGTGCCGAACCCTATAGCAATCAGCCCCAGCATTTT. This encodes CAISAEPYSNQPQHF.

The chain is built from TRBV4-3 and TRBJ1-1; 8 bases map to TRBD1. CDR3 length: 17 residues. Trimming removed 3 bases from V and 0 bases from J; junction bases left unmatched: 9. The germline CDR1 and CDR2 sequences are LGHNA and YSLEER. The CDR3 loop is CASSHTDRGKMNTEAFF. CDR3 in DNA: TGCGCCAGCAGCCATACCGACAGGGGAAAGATGAACACTGAAGCTTTCTTT.

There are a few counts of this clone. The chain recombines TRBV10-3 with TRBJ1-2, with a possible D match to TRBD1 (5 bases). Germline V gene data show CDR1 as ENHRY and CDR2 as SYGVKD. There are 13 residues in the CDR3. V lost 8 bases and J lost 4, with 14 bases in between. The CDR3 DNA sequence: TGTGCCATCCAAGGGGCCTCTATCTATGGCTACACCTTC. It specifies CAIQGASIYGYTF.

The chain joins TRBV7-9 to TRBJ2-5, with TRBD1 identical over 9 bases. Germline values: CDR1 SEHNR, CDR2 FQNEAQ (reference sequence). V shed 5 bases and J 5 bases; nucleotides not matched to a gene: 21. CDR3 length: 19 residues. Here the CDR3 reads CASSPRDRVDLSTSETQYF. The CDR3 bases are TGTGCCAGCAGCCCCCGGGACAGGGTTGATCTTTCGACATCTGAGACCCAGTACTTC. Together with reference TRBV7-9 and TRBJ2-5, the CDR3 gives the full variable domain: DTGVSQNPRHKITKRGQNVTFRCDPISEHNRLYWYRQTLGQGPEFLTYFQNEAQLEKSRLLSDRFSAERPKGSFSTLEIQRTEQGDSAMYLCASSPRDRVDLSTSETQYFGPGTRLLVL.